These 26 T cell receptor beta chains were sequenced from one sample in a study of blood T cells in healthy people across ages. Primed by a sample-barcoded 5' primer and a J-beta primer mix, a second PCR proceeded for 7 to 11 cycles. TCRdb processed the 5' RACE reads anew with MiXCR; each CDR3 protein has one entry. Found here are about 800,000 distinct CDR3 sequences, more than 35% of them singletons; the top ten hold 15% to 20%. The sequenced sample consisted of blood. These receptors all stem from an elderly man in good health.

The gene calls are TRBV7-8 and TRBJ2-1; a possible D gene is TRBD1 (6 bases). Trimming took 5 bases from V and 5 from J, leaving 19 bases between them. Per the germline V gene, CDR1 is SGHVS and CDR2 is FQNEAQ. The length of the CDR3 is 16 residues. CDR3 loop: CASSLSVFGGDNEQFF. CDR3 bases: TGTGCCAGCAGCCTAAGCGTATTTGGGGGCGACAATGAGCAGTTCTTC.

The CDR3 sequence: CASSPGWGGTQYF. The CDR3 DNA reads as TGTGCCAGCAGCCCGGGGTGGGGGGGGACCCAGTACTTC. This chain links TRBV7-2 with TRBJ2-5, with 7 bases aligning to TRBD2. Germline V lookup: CDR1 SGHTA, CDR2 FQGNSA. V was pared by 5 bases and J by 7 bases, with 7 bases of the junction left unmatched. The CDR3 length is 13 residues.

V gene TRBV6-1 combines with J gene TRBJ2-1; no clear D. The CDR3 runs to 13 residues. Per the germline V gene, CDR1 is MNHNS and CDR2 is SASEGT. V dropped 1 base and J dropped 8 bases, with 9 bases sitting between them. In nucleotides, the CDR3 is TGTGCCAGCAGTGAAGTTGTTATTTATGAGCAGTTCTTC. Translated: CASSEVVIYEQFF.

The chain couples TRBV4-2 to TRBJ2-3, with 8 bases aligning to TRBD2. After removal of 4 bases from V and 0 bases from J, the junction contained 9 bases not matched to a gene. Germline V gene lookup returns CDR1 LGHNA and CDR2 YNFKEQ. The CDR3 contains 17 residues. Here the CDR3 DNA reads TGTGCCAGCAGCCCCCGGGTAGCGGGACTTAGCACAGATACGCAGTATTTT. This translates into CASSPRVAGLSTDTQYF.

This clonotype was seen a few times. The chain carries TRBV11-3 and TRBJ2-5; the D is unclear. V was clipped by 4 bases and J by 3 bases, with 15 bases between them. Germline CDR1 and CDR2: SGHNT and YENEEA. The CDR3 is made up of 15 amino acids. CDR3 sequence (DNA): TGTGCCAGCAGCTCTCGGACGGCTGAAGAAGAGACCCAGTACTTC. Encoded protein: CASSSRTAEEETQYF.

As to this clonotype: Given a much more abundant clone one base away, this may be a read error. The chain uses TRBV20-1 and TRBJ2-5; D may correspond to TRBD1 or TRBD2 (6 bases each). The CDR3 totals 15 residues. V gave up 6 bases and J gave up 3 bases, with 20 bases separating them. Germline CDR1 reads DFQATT; CDR2 reads SNEGSKA (reference sequence). The CDR3 reads CSAINSQGRKETQYF. For the CDR3, the DNA is TGCAGTGCGATCAATAGTCAGGGGAGGAAAGAGACCCAGTACTTC.

V gene TRBV7-2 combines with J gene TRBJ1-2; D not certain. CDR3 length: 15 residues. Germline V CDR1 and CDR2: SGHTA, FQGNSA. Between the trimmed V and J ends, which lost 4 bases and 3 bases, there was a span of 15 bases. This chain's CDR3 is CASSSWASADYGYTF. CDR3 coding DNA: TGTGCCAGCAGCTCATGGGCCTCGGCGGACTATGGCTACACCTTC.

The V gene is TRBV25-1, the J gene TRBJ1-2, with TRBD1 matching over 7 bases. With V trimmed by 7 bases and J by 5 bases, 22 bases remained unmatched. The CDR3 runs to 18 residues. Per germline, CDR1 MGHDK and CDR2 SYGVNS. CDR3 sequence (DNA): TGTGCCAGCACCGATGCCCGAGACAGGGCGGTGGGGCCTTATGGCTACACCTTC. It translates to CASTDARDRAVGPYGYTF.

This clonotype has more than one count but fewer than ten. At one of its ends the junction is not consistent with the germline gene, which may arise from a read error. V is TRBV20-1 and J is TRBJ1-5; 9 bases are a match to TRBD1. CDR3 length equals 13 residues. Germline V gene sequence: CDR1 DFQATT, CDR2 SNEGSKA (reference sequence). The CDR3 is CSAQTGGNQPRHF. The CDR3 nucleotides are TGCAGTGCACAAACAGGGGGCAATCAGCCCCGGCATTTT.

This rearrangement joins TRBV12-3 or TRBV12-4 to TRBJ1-2, with no clear D. This CDR3 is 14 amino acids long. V was trimmed by 4 bases and J by 2 bases, leaving 11 bases between them. The CDR3: CASSSRQINYGYTF. CDR3 DNA sequence: TGTGCCAGCAGTTCTCGGCAGATAAACTATGGCTACACCTTC.

The chain employs TRBV29-1 and TRBJ2-2, with unresolved D. Germline V lookup: CDR1 SQVTM, CDR2 ANQGSEA. The CDR3 contains 14 residues. Deletions cut 4 bases from V and 0 bases from J, with 9 bases between. DNA for the CDR3: TGCAGCGTTGGTTACAGCGCGAACACCGGGGAGCTGTTTTTT. It encodes CSVGYSANTGELFF.

Regarding this clonotype: One end of the junction does not line up with germline, which may come from a read error. Here the CDR3 reads CASSQVRQFYGHTF. The CDR3 bases are TGCGCCAGCAGCCAAGTGAGGCAGTTCTATGGCCACACCTTC. The chain couples TRBV4-3 to TRBJ1-2; D gene ambiguous. CDR3 length equals 14 residues. Germline-derived CDR1 and CDR2 are LGHNA and YSLEER.

In its sample, this clonotype was seen many times. The chain joins TRBV7-2 to TRBJ2-7; TRBD2 aligns across 11 bases. The germline CDR1 and CDR2 sequences are SGHTA and FQGNSA. V lost 2 bases and J lost 3; bases outside the gene matches: 3. CDR3 size: 15 residues. The CDR3 loop reads CASSLLAGGLYEQYF. The DNA of the CDR3 is TGTGCCAGCAGCTTACTAGCGGGAGGCCTCTACGAGCAGTACTTC.

There are a few counts of this clonotype. The V gene is TRBV4-3, the J gene TRBJ2-1; 8 bases agree with TRBD2. Germline V gene data show CDR1 as LGHNA and CDR2 as YSLEER. J gave up 3 bases and V 0 bases, and 10 bases lay outside the gene matches. This CDR3 spans 18 amino acids. The CDR3 region has the DNA TGCGCCAGCAGCCAAGACTTGAGCGGGAGTCCTCTCTACAATGAGCAGTTCTTC. This sequence encodes CASSQDLSGSPLYNEQFF.

The chain is built from TRBV5-1 and TRBJ2-7; 11 bases agree with TRBD2. The V segment lost 5 bases and the J segment 7 bases; nucleotides outside the gene matches: 5. Germline CDR1 reads SGHRS; CDR2 reads YFSETQ. CDR3 length equals 13 residues. In DNA, the CDR3 is TGCGCCAGCAGTACTAGCGGGAGCAATGAGCAGTACTTC. Amino acid sequence: CASSTSGSNEQYF.

The chain uses TRBV4-3 and TRBJ2-1; no definite D call. The J call may be faulty, since TRBJ2-7 better matches the DNA end. Germline V CDR1 and CDR2: LGHNA, YSLEER. This CDR3 spans 16 amino acids. CDR3 coding DNA: TGCGCCAGCAGCCAAGAAGCGAGTCGGGCCTACAATGAGCAGTACTTC. Its translation: CASSQEASRAYNEQYF.

This clonotype was counted a few times. The rearrangement joins TRBV12-3 or TRBV12-4 to TRBJ1-5; a weak D match, TRBD1 (5 bases). Trimming took 1 base from V and 9 from J, leaving 13 bases between them. The CDR3 spans 14 residues. The CDR3 reads CASSLVQGRSPQHF. For the CDR3, the DNA is TGTGCCAGCAGTTTAGTCCAGGGTCGATCGCCCCAGCATTTT.

This chain connects TRBV12-3 or TRBV12-4 to TRBJ1-5; a weak D match, TRBD1 (6 bases). The germline V and J ends were trimmed by 6 bases and 6 bases, with 18 bases remaining between them. The CDR3 has 15 residues. The CDR3 DNA sequence: TGTGCCAGCAGCCATGCGACAGGAAGAGGTCAGCCCCAGCATTTT. Translated, it gives CASSHATGRGQPQHF.

In its sample, this clonotype was seen once. The chain has TRBV9 and TRBJ1-5, with TRBD1 matching over 7 bases. This CDR3 has 15 amino acids. The germline V gene encodes CDR1 SGDLS and CDR2 YYNGEE. The V gene end was trimmed by 2 bases and the J gene end by 2 bases; junction bases not matched to a gene: 4. The CDR3 sequence is CASSVGQECNQPQHF. CDR3 in DNA: TGTGCCAGCAGCGTCGGACAGGAATGCAATCAGCCCCAGCATTTT.

This clonotype was seen a few times. The gene calls are TRBV20-1 and TRBJ2-7; 11 nucleotides agree with TRBD2. There are 15 residues in the CDR3. Per the germline V gene, CDR1 is DFQATT and CDR2 is SNEGSKA (reference sequence). The V segment lost 5 bases and the J segment 3 bases; nucleotides outside the gene matches: 9. This CDR3 is CSADSGRASIYEQYF. In nucleotides, the CDR3 is TGCAGTGCTGATAGCGGGAGGGCCTCAATCTACGAGCAGTACTTC.

Points on this clonotype: The junction and the germline gene differ at one end; a read error may be behind it. The V gene is TRBV2, the J gene TRBJ2-1; no reliable D call. Germline V gene lookup returns CDR1 SNHLY and CDR2 FYNNEI. The CDR3 is 13 amino acids. In DNA, the CDR3 is TGTACCAGCAGTGTAGGAATCTTCGGGGAGCAGTTCTTC. Protein sequence: CTSSVGIFGEQFF. Full variable domain (rest looked up from reference TRBV2 and TRBJ2-1): EPEVTQTPSHQVTQMGQEVILRCVPISNHLYFYWYRQILGQKVEFLVSFYNNEISEKSEIFDDQFSVERPDGSNFTLKIRSTKLEDSAMYFCTSSVGIFGEQFFGPGTRLTVL.

This clonotype was counted only a few times. The chain couples TRBV27 to TRBJ2-1; 13 bases agree with TRBD2. V shed 6 bases and J 2 bases; nucleotides not matched to a gene: 7. The CDR3 contains 17 residues. The germline CDR1 and CDR2 sequences are MNHEY and SMNVEV (reference sequence). CDR3 sequence: CASSNGLAGAPYNEQFF. As DNA, the CDR3 is TGTGCCAGCAGCAACGGACTAGCGGGAGCCCCCTACAATGAGCAGTTCTTC.

This clonotype was detected many times. This chain joins TRBV14 and TRBJ2-1; possible D gene TRBD1, 5 bases. This CDR3 has 13 residues. Trimming left V 4 bases short and J 5 bases short, with 9 bases between. In germline, CDR1 is SGHDN, CDR2 FVKESK. CDR3 DNA: TGTGCCAGCAGCCGATCGACAGACAATGAGCAGTTCTTC. Translating it yields CASSRSTDNEQFF.

CDR3 nucleotides: TGTGCCACCAGTGATCTCGACAGGGCCTATCAGCCCCAGCATTTT. It yields the protein CATSDLDRAYQPQHF. V is TRBV24-1 and J is TRBJ1-5; 7 bases map to TRBD1. Trimming took 3 bases from V and 5 from J; bases not matched to a gene: 6. CDR1 is KGHDR and CDR2 is SFDVKD in the germline V gene. The CDR3 contains 15 residues.

The J gene is TRBJ2-1, the V gene TRBV5-1, with 8 bases fitting TRBD1. The CDR3 is made up of 14 amino acids. Germline V gives CDR1 SGHRS, CDR2 YFSETQ. Trimming at V came to 4 bases and at J to 6 bases, leaving 6 bases not matched to a gene. Here the CDR3 reads CASSQDRDGNEQFF. DNA of the CDR3: TGCGCCAGCAGCCAGGACAGGGATGGCAATGAGCAGTTCTTC.

The J gene is TRBJ1-4, the V gene TRBV10-1; D is ambiguous. Trimming removed 2 bases from V and 13 bases from J, with 14 bases in between. The CDR3 runs 13 residues. CDR1 and CDR2 from the germline V gene are WNHNN and SYGVQD (reference sequence). The CDR3 DNA reads as TGCGCCAGCAGTGAGACCAGAGTCGGTGGACTGTTTTTT. Protein product: CASSETRVGGLFF.